This is a list of T cell receptor beta chains from one sample in a study of cytomegalovirus exposure and HLA in healthy donors. Clones were read by immunoSEQ multiplex PCR, and TCRdb kept only the in-frame ones, dropping some. The sample records 120,000 or so clones, more than 60% being singletons. The specimen sequenced was PBMCs. These receptors all stem from a middle-aged woman in good health and CMV-seropositive. CDR3s include the opening cysteine and the closing phenylalanine or tryptophan. The D gene is left open where the match is weak. A row's size may be missing; if present it is once, few, many or a size class.

D gene	clone size	V gene	J gene	CDR3 DNA	CDR3 protein
.	.	TRBV6-5	TRBJ2-7	TGTGCCAGCAGTTACTCGTCTGCACGGGGATCTTACGAGCAGTACTTC	CASSYSSARGSYEQYF
.	.	TRBV2	TRBJ2-7	TGTGCCAGCAGCGACGGGCAGGTCGGAGGGTACTTC	CASSDGQVGGYF
TRBD1	few	TRBV5-1	TRBJ1-2	TGCGCCAGCAGCTTGGCTGGGGACAGGGAATATGGCTACACCTTC	CASSLAGDREYGYTF
TRBD1	.	TRBV5-4	TRBJ2-5	TGTGCCAGCAGCCCCGGACAGGGGGCTGCAGAGACCCAGTACTTC	CASSPGQGAAETQYF
TRBD2	.	TRBV5-1	TRBJ2-1	TGCGCCAGCAGCTCCCCGGGGGGGAATTACAATGAGCAGTTCTTC	CASSSPGGNYNEQFF
TRBD2	.	TRBV4-3	TRBJ2-1	TGCGCCAGCAGCCAAGAAGGAAGCGGGAGGTACAATGAGCAGTTCTTC	CASSQEGSGRYNEQFF
TRBD2	.	TRBV10-2	TRBJ2-3	TGCGCCAGCAGAGACTCTAGCGGGAGGGCCCTCAATACGCAGTATTTT	CASRDSSGRALNTQYF
TRBD1	once	TRBV28	TRBJ2-7	TGTGCCAGCGACGACAGGGGACGGGAGCAGTACTTC	CASDDRGREQYF
TRBD2	.	TRBV7-2	TRBJ2-3	TGTGCCAGCACCCGACTAGCGGGGGGCCGATATAGCACAGATACGCAGTATTTT	CASTRLAGGRYSTDTQYF
TRBD2	.	TRBV11-2	TRBJ2-3	TGTGCCAGCAGCTTATTTCTAGCGGGAGGGGGGGATACGCAGTATTTT	CASSLFLAGGGDTQYF
TRBD2	.	TRBV7-2	TRBJ2-3	TGTGCCAGCAGCTTAGTAGGCCTAGCGGGAGGTGGAGATACGCAGTATTTT	CASSLVGLAGGGDTQYF
TRBD2	few	TRBV4-3	TRBJ2-3	TGCGCCAGCAGCCAGGCGGGGGGAGGGGGCACAGATACGCAGTATTTT	CASSQAGGGGTDTQYF
TRBD1	few	TRBV7-2	TRBJ1-1	TGTGCCAGCAGCCCAAGGACAGGGGGCACTGAAGCTTTCTTT	CASSPRTGGTEAFF
.	.	TRBV18	TRBJ1-5	TGTGCCAGCTCACCCCAGGCTTATAGCAATCAGCCCCAGCATTTT	CASSPQAYSNQPQHF
TRBD1	.	TRBV11-1	TRBJ2-7	TGTGCCAGCAGCTTTACAGGGGGCTCCTACGAGCAGTACTTC	CASSFTGGSYEQYF
.	.	TRBV5-5	TRBJ2-3	TGTGCCAGCAGCTTGGGGCGGTCTAATACAGATACGCAGTATTTT	CASSLGRSNTDTQYF
.	.	TRBV4-1	TRBJ1-3	TGCGCCAGCAGCCCGCCAGGGCGTCCCGGAAACACCATATATTTT	CASSPPGRPGNTIYF
TRBD1	few	TRBV9	TRBJ2-2	TGTGCCAGCACCCTGACCGGGACAGGCTACACCGGGGAGCTGTTTTTT	CASTLTGTGYTGELFF
.	.	TRBV5-1	TRBJ2-3	TGCGCCAGCAGCCAATCTGGGGGGGATACGCAGTATTTT	CASSQSGGDTQYF
.	.	TRBV6-4	TRBJ2-1	TGTGCCAGCAGTGACTCCAGATACAATGAGCAGTTCTTC	CASSDSRYNEQFF
.	.	TRBV5-1	TRBJ1-3	TGCGCCAGCAGCTCGAGCTCTGGAAACACCATATATTTT	CASSSSSGNTIYF
.	.	TRBV30	TRBJ1-5	TGTGCCTGGAGTGTAGGGCAGGGGAGTCAGCCCCAGCATTTT	CAWSVGQGSQPQHF
.	.	TRBV7-9	TRBJ1-1	TGTGCCAGCAGCGCGGACAAGGGGAACACTGAAGCTTTCTTT	CASSADKGNTEAFF
TRBD1	.	TRBV4-1	TRBJ1-2	TGCGCCAGCAGCCCAACAGGGGTCGATGGCTACACCTTC	CASSPTGVDGYTF
TRBD1	.	TRBV2	TRBJ2-5	TGTGCCAGCAGCGTTGGGACAGGGCCCCAAGAGACCCAGTACTTC	CASSVGTGPQETQYF
TRBD1	.	TRBV5-1	TRBJ2-7	TGCGCCAGCAGCTCAAATCAGGGGGTCAACGAGCAGTACTTC	CASSSNQGVNEQYF
TRBD1	.	TRBV7-9	TRBJ2-1	TGTGCCAGCAGCGGGGCGTCAGGGGGCAATGAGCAGTTCTTC	CASSGASGGNEQFF
.	few	TRBV2	TRBJ2-3	TGTGCCAGCAGACTTAACAGGGTGATAACGCGCGCGGATACGCAGTATTTT	CASRLNRVITRADTQYF
TRBD1	.	TRBV18	TRBJ1-6	TGTGCCAGCTCGCCCGTAACCGGACAGGGGGGTTCACCCCTCCACTTT	CASSPVTGQGGSPLHF
TRBD1	.	TRBV6-1	TRBJ1-1	TGTGCCAGCAGTACTACAGGGGACACTGAAGCTTTCTTT	CASSTTGDTEAFF
.	.	TRBV27	TRBJ2-5	TGTGCCAGCAGCCTCCTCTCGCAAGAGACCCAGTACTTC	CASSLLSQETQYF
.	.	TRBV10-2	TRBJ2-2	TGCGCCAGCAGTGAGCGGGGTTTCTCCGGGGAGCTGTTTTTT	CASSERGFSGELFF
TRBD1	few	TRBV15	TRBJ2-6	TGTGCCACCAGCAGAGTCCCGGGACAGGGGGCGAAGGCCAACGTCCTGACTTTC	CATSRVPGQGAKANVLTF
TRBD1	.	TRBV19	TRBJ1-6	TGTGCCAGTAGTACTGTTGGGACAGGGGAGGCGCCCCTCCACTTT	CASSTVGTGEAPLHF
TRBD2	.	TRBV5-1	TRBJ2-5	TGCGCCAGCAGCTTGGGACTAGCGGGGGGACAAGAGACCCAGTACTTC	CASSLGLAGGQETQYF
.	.	TRBV19	TRBJ1-4	TGTGCCAGTAGTCCGCAGACGGGTGAAAAACTGTTTTTT	CASSPQTGEKLFF
.	.	TRBV6-1	TRBJ1-3	TGTGCCAGCAGTGAAGGCAGTCCCTCTGGAAACACCATATATTTT	CASSEGSPSGNTIYF
TRBD1	.	TRBV4-2	TRBJ2-7	TGTGCCAGCAGAAACGACAGGGGGAGCGCCGAGCAGTACTTC	CASRNDRGSAEQYF
.	.	TRBV10-3	TRBJ1-1	TGTGCCATCAGTGAGTCGACCGCTCCCCGGAGGGGCACTGAAGCTTTCTTT	CAISESTAPRRGTEAFF
.	.	TRBV6-1	TRBJ1-4	TGTGCCAGCGGACGACAGACAACTAATGAAAAACTGTTTTTT	CASGRQTTNEKLFF
.	.	TRBV6-5	TRBJ1-6	TGTGCCAGCAGTTACTCGAGAGACGGGAATTCACCCCTCCACTTT	CASSYSRDGNSPLHF
.	.	TRBV19	TRBJ2-1	TGTGCCAGTAGTTTGCAGGGGGGCATCTATGAGCAGTTCTTC	CASSLQGGIYEQFF
TRBD2	.	TRBV6-5	TRBJ2-5	TGTGCCAGCACCGATAGCGGGAGAGCCCAAGAGACCCAGTACTTC	CASTDSGRAQETQYF
.	.	TRBV6-5	TRBJ1-3	TGTGCCAGCAGTTTAGGCGGGAAGTCTGGAAACACCATATATTTT	CASSLGGKSGNTIYF
TRBD2	.	TRBV9	TRBJ2-3	TGTGCCAGCAGCGGGTGGGGTAGCGGGAGAGCAACAGATACGCAGTATTTT	CASSGWGSGRATDTQYF
.	few	TRBV6-1	TRBJ1-1	TGTGCCAGCAGGCCCGGACTGATCACTGAAGCTTTCTTT	CASRPGLITEAFF
TRBD2	.	TRBV10-2	TRBJ2-3	TGCGCCAGCCGGCCGGGGACTAGCGGGAGTGATACGCAGTATTTT	CASRPGTSGSDTQYF
.	.	TRBV5-1	TRBJ1-1	TGCGCCAGCAGCTCGCGACTGAGGAGCTTGAACACTGAAGCTTTCTTT	CASSSRLRSLNTEAFF
TRBD2	.	TRBV6-5	TRBJ2-7	TGTGCCAGCAGGAGCGGGAGTACCCCTCCAAACGAGCAGTACTTC	CASRSGSTPPNEQYF
.	.	TRBV21-1	TRBJ2-7	TGTGCCAGCAGCGAAGGACTAGCGGGCTCCTACGAGCAGTACTTC	CASSEGLAGSYEQYF
.	.	TRBV7-8	TRBJ2-2	TGTGCCAGCAGCCCCCGGACAGCTAACACCGGGGAGCTGTTTTTT	CASSPRTANTGELFF
.	.	TRBV9	TRBJ1-3	TGTGCCAGCAGCGTAGAAGGGAGCTCTGGAAACACCATATATTTT	CASSVEGSSGNTIYF
.	.	TRBV14	TRBJ1-1	TGTGCCAGCAGCACGAACAGGAACACTGAAGCTTTCTTT	CASSTNRNTEAFF
.	.	TRBV9	TRBJ2-7	TGTGCCAGCAGCGTAGGCGGGACGAACACCTACGAGCAGTACTTC	CASSVGGTNTYEQYF
.	.	TRBV4-3	TRBJ2-7	TGCGCCAGCAGCCAAGATCTGTCACTAGCCCCCTACGAGCAGTACTTC	CASSQDLSLAPYEQYF